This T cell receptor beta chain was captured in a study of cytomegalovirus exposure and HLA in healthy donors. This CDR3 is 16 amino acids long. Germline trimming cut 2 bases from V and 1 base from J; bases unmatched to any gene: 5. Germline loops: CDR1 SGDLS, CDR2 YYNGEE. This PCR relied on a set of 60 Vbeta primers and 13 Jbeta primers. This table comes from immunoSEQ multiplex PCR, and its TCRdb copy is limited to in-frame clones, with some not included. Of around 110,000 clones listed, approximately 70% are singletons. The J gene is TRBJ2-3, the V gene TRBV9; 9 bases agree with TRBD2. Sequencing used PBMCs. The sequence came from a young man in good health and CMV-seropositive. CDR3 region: CASSVLAGAGTDTQYF. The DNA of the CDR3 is TGTGCCAGCAGCGTCTTAGCGGGAGCTGGCACAGATACGCAGTATTTT.